The clone carrying this T cell receptor (beta chain) is termed medium-sized (0.01 to 0.1%). Its antigen is currently unknown. TCRdb itself ran the reads through MiXCR, one entry per CDR3 protein. The data show 210,000 or so distinct CDR3 sequences, 6.5% seen once. V was pared by 5 bases and J by 6 bases, with 22 bases between. Germline values: CDR1 SGHTA, CDR2 FQGNSA. This CDR3 is built from 16 residues. This record belongs to a study of T cell repertoires in cytomegalovirus infection. Study-wide context: Matching HLA type, along with CMV infection, was indicated by public TCR beta signatures.

Overall study results and limits: The cumulative frequency of public TCR beta families identified carriers of CMV plus the relevant HLA. The ex vivo response showed dominance by HLA-C-restricted CMV-specific TCR beta clonotypes.

The chain combines TRBV7-2 with TRBJ1-1; TRBD1 might be the D (6 bases). The source material was PBMCs. This clonotype was sampled from a human donor in good health (CMV status not recorded). Some clones in this sample may be carry-over from other donors' samples. The CDR3 loop is CASSRRGGRTGAEAFF. CDR3 sequence (DNA): TGTGCCAGCAGCCGTCGCGGGGGGCGTACGGGGGCTGAAGCTTTCTTT.